This T cell receptor (beta chain) was retrieved from a study of blood T cell repertoires in COVID-19 (dated by TCRdb to the early 2020s). For the study in its entirety: The collaborator samples originated in the United States, Italy and Spain and spanned the acute and convalescent phases of COVID-19. The material from the prospective study consisted of cDNA or gDNA derived from T cells, B-cell-depleted T cells, or PBMCs. Deeply sampled blood TCRbeta repertoires from subjects exposed to, actively infected with, or recovered from COVID-19 were included in the dataset. The repertoires were released in a freely available public database meant as a resource for research on the immune response to SARS-CoV-2. Samples came from the ongoing ImmuneRACE study (first 160 participants) plus 1,254 subjects from 6 global collaborators. A de-identified subject ID, COVID-19 status, age in years and sex were almost always included in the sample metadata. Where HLA class I and class II types were available, the types were taken from metadata supplied by the sample provider, not from assay-based typing. General study outcomes and caveats: The quantity of clinical and demographic metadata differed by source and by participant and was supplied without curation.

The immunoSEQ Assay, a bias-controlled multiplex PCR, was used to amplify TCRbeta CDR3 regions from genomic DNA. From the authors' description of their analysis: The number of nucleated cells in each sample was estimated by amplification of reference gene primers within the assay. To quantify the absolute abundance of each unique TCRbeta CDR3 rearrangement, sequence reads were collapsed and filtered. For each sample, productive Simpson clonality was calculated by taking the square root of Simpson's diversity index across productive rearrangements. TCRdb carries this immuneACCESS record with in-frame sequences only. Its versions omit some clonotypes, under half of them owing to an unresolved V gene in the studies checked, with the rest unexplained. For V, J and clone size, that table is used; D and trimming come from the DNA. The sample has about 250,000 clones on record, about 80% of them singletons. About 3% of the sample lies in the top ten.

With respect to this clone: Its antigen specificity is not known. Per-base quality was not reported, and no clone a single base away is much larger than it.

Participants in the prospective study were enrolled through a virtual design, were aged about 18 to 89 years, and lived in fewer than 30 United States geographic areas. Cohort assignment in the prospective study relied on participant-reported clinical history from a screening survey and a study questionnaire. Recovered participants in ImmuneRACE Cohort 3 were defined by two consecutive negative NP/OP PCR tests, clearance by a healthcare professional, or resolution of symptoms. Each participant in the prospective study had whole blood, serum and a nasopharyngeal or oropharyngeal swab collected by mobile phlebotomists. Participants in the prospective study had the option to provide additional blood draws and questionnaires over a roughly 2-month period. Before DNA extraction, prospective study blood samples were shipped either frozen or at room temperature. This TCR was recovered from a man aged 45-65 years who had recovered from COVID-19. The specimen sequenced was PBMCs or T cells enriched from blood (not recorded which).

This receptor carries the CDR3 CASSVPTPNTGELFF. Read as DNA, the sequence is TGCGCCAGCAGCGTCCCGACACCGAACACCGGGGAGCTGTTTTTT. The rearranged segments are TRBV5-1 and TRBJ2-2, with no D gene named confidently. The CDR3 holds 15 amino acids from the cysteine to the phenylalanine. Only the CDR3 region is kept as DNA, spanning 45 bases read in frame from base 1. The germline ends are 10 bases apart after V is trimmed by 4 bases and J by 0 bases. The CDR1 and CDR2 encoded by the germline V gene are SGHRS and YFSETQ.